The 30 T cell receptor beta chains reported below all come from one sample, sequenced in a study of Graves' ophthalmopathy and Graves' hyperthyroidism. RNA transcripts provided the template for amplifying TCR beta CDR3 regions. Investigators did first-round RT-PCR with HTBI primers, then second-round multiplex PCR. TCRdb reprocessed the multiplex PCR reads via MiXCR and lists one record per CDR3 protein. The sample holds hundreds of thousands of distinct CDR3 sequences, more than 20% seen once. The sequenced material came from peripheral blood. These receptor sequences come from a woman under 30 with stable Graves' hyperthyroidism.

This clonotype showed up many times. The CDR3: CASSVDHQGWETQYF. The CDR3 region has the DNA TGTGCCAGCAGCGTAGACCACCAGGGATGGGAGACCCAGTACTTC. V gene TRBV9 combines with J gene TRBJ2-5, with D perhaps TRBD1 (5 bases). Germline V lookup: CDR1 SGDLS, CDR2 YYNGEE. The CDR3 runs 15 residues. The V end was cut by 0 bases, the J end by 5 bases, with 14 bases between.

This clonotype was picked up many times. The CDR3 spells CSADGAPNTGELFF. Written as DNA, the CDR3 is TGCAGTGCTGACGGAGCCCCTAACACCGGGGAGCTGTTTTTT. The chain is built from TRBV20-1 and TRBJ2-2; D call uncertain. This CDR3 region has 14 residues. Trimming pared 5 bases from V and 2 bases from J, leaving 12 bases between. CDR1 is DFQATT, CDR2 SNEGSKA, per germline (reference sequence).

This clonotype was observed a few times. CDR3 loop: CASSIGGGNTEAFF. CDR3 bases: TGTGCCAGTAGTATAGGAGGGGGGAACACTGAAGCTTTCTTT. This chain uses TRBV19 with TRBJ1-1; possibly TRBD1 for D (6 bases). In germline, CDR1 is LNHDA, CDR2 SQIVND (reference sequence). The CDR3 loop spans 14 amino acids. Trimming left V 1 base short and J 1 base short, with 7 bases between.

This clonotype was observed a handful of times. V and J are TRBV27 and TRBJ1-1, with TRBD1 as a possible D gene (5 bases). Germline assignment: CDR1 MNHEY and CDR2 SMNVEV (reference sequence). CDR3 size: 12 residues. V lost 5 bases to trimming and J lost 11 bases, with 15 bases between them. CDR3 residues: CASSTGGKRAFF. The CDR3 DNA sequence: TGTGCCAGCAGTACCGGGGGTAAGCGGGCTTTCTTT.

This clonotype has ten or more counts. The rearrangement uses TRBV19 and TRBJ1-1; D gene unclear. CDR3 length: 12 amino acids. CDR1 and CDR2 (germline): LNHDA, SQIVND (reference sequence). Deletions cut 6 bases from V and 2 bases from J, with 7 bases between. The CDR3 DNA sequence: TGTGCCAGTAGGGGCTCTAACACTGAAGCTTTCTTT. Translation: CASRGSNTEAFF.

To note about this clonotype: A much larger clone lies one base from this, so it may be a read error. The V gene is TRBV4-3, the J gene TRBJ1-2; D is ambiguous. CDR3 size: 17 residues. Germline V CDR1 and CDR2: LGHNA, YSLEER. V was trimmed by 1 base and J by 4 bases, leaving 19 bases between them. The CDR3 region is CASSQGVGVAGFYGYTF. CDR3 in DNA: TGCGCCAGCAGCCAAGGGGTCGGGGTCGCAGGTTTCTATGGCTACACCTTC.

This clonotype was seen a handful of times. This sequence joins TRBV20-1 and TRBJ2-5; possibly TRBD1 for D (6 bases). Trimming removed 0 bases from V and 4 bases from J, with 18 bases in between. Germline CDR1 is DFQATT and CDR2 is SNEGSKA (reference sequence). The CDR3 extends over 16 amino acids. Here the CDR3 DNA reads TGCAGTGCTAGAGATGCCACGACAGGAAGGACAGAGACCCAGTACTTC. Protein product: CSARDATTGRTETQYF.

There are many counts of this clonotype. The chain links TRBV25-1 to TRBJ2-7, with unresolved D. The CDR3 consists of 14 residues. Germline V CDR1 and CDR2: MGHDK, SYGVNS. Between the trimmed V and J ends, which lost 1 base and 0 bases, there was a span of 7 bases. This CDR3 is CASSEFGTSYEQYF. In DNA, the CDR3 is TGTGCCAGCAGTGAATTTGGAACCTCCTACGAGCAGTACTTC.

This clonotype was counted many times. The chain employs TRBV20-1 and TRBJ2-7; TRBD2 aligns across 11 bases. The length of the CDR3 is 14 residues. Per germline, CDR1 DFQATT and CDR2 SNEGSKA (reference sequence). The V gene end was trimmed by 4 bases and the J gene end by 2 bases; junction bases not matched to a gene: 4. The CDR3 bases are TGCAGTGCTACCGGGACTAGCGGCGCCTACGAGCAGTACTTC. It translates to CSATGTSGAYEQYF.

This clonotype has a handful of counts. A read error is possible here, since a much larger clone lies one base away. V and J are TRBV12-3 or TRBV12-4 and TRBJ1-5; D uncertain. CDR3 length: 15 amino acids. Trimming took off 3 bases at V and 0 bases at J, with 9 bases between the two ends. CDR3 region: CASSFGSDSNQPQHF. CDR3 DNA sequence: TGTGCCAGCAGTTTTGGGTCAGATAGCAATCAGCCCCAGCATTTT.

This clonotype was detected ten times or more. V and J are TRBV12-3 or TRBV12-4 and TRBJ2-7; TRBD2 agrees at 14 bases. Trimming took 6 bases from V and 6 from J; bases not matched to a gene: 13. The CDR3 totals 17 residues. As DNA, the CDR3 is TGTGCCAGCAGCACAGGGACTAGCGGGGGAGGGGGGCTCGAGCAGTACTTC. It yields the protein CASSTGTSGGGGLEQYF.

Many counts were recorded for this clonotype. The chain combines TRBV28 with TRBJ1-2; TRBD1 is a possible D gene (6 bases). Germline V lookup: CDR1 MDHEN, CDR2 SYDVKM. Trimming pared 4 bases from V and 8 bases from J, leaving 17 bases between. The length of the CDR3 is 14 residues. Here the CDR3 DNA reads TGTGCCAGCAGTTCTTCCGGGACGGGGGGCGGCTACACCTTC. It yields the protein CASSSSGTGGGYTF.

V usage is TRBV6-1 and J usage is TRBJ1-1; 7 nucleotides match TRBD1. CDR3 length equals 15 residues. The ends lost 6 bases at V and 0 bases at J; junction bases unmatched: 7. Germline CDR1 is MNHNS and CDR2 is SASEGT. CDR3 residues: CASRGTVGMNTEAFF. CDR3 DNA: TGTGCCAGCAGGGGGACAGTCGGAATGAACACTGAAGCTTTCTTT.

This clonotype showed up many times. The chain combines TRBV28 with TRBJ2-7; tentatively, D is TRBD1 (5 bases). Trimming pared 1 base from V and 2 bases from J, leaving 12 bases between. From germline, CDR1 is MDHEN and CDR2 SYDVKM. The CDR3 sequence is 15 residues long. CDR3 sequence: CASSLLRQGAYEQYF. Written as DNA, the CDR3 is TGTGCCAGCAGTTTATTGCGGCAGGGTGCCTACGAGCAGTACTTC.

This clonotype was observed at least ten times. The chain has TRBV6-2 or TRBV6-3 and TRBJ2-4; a weak D match, TRBD1 (6 bases). Germline V gene sequence: CDR1 MNHEY, CDR2 SVGEGT. The CDR3 spans 13 residues. Trimming stripped 5 bases from V and 14 bases from J, with 19 bases between. The CDR3 coding sequence is TGTGCCAGCAGTGTCGTGCTGGCAGGGGATAAGTACTTC. It yields the protein CASSVVLAGDKYF.

This chain joins TRBV2 and TRBJ2-7; TRBD2 matches 7 bases. The CDR3 totals 17 residues. J gave up 5 bases and V 0 bases, and 13 bases lay outside the gene matches. The germline CDR1 and CDR2 sequences are SNHLY and FYNNEI. The CDR3 protein is CASSEALPSGAYDEQYF. The CDR3, as DNA: TGTGCCAGCAGTGAAGCGCTTCCCAGCGGGGCCTACGACGAGCAGTACTTC.

This clonotype showed up just a few times. This chain's CDR3 is CAWDRGLGQPQHF. DNA for the CDR3: TGTGCCTGGGACAGGGGGCTGGGTCAGCCCCAGCATTTT. This chain connects TRBV30 to TRBJ1-5; 10 bases agree with TRBD1. This CDR3 contains 13 residues. Looked up from germline, CDR1 is GTSNPN and CDR2 is SVGIG (reference sequence). The V and J ends lost 5 bases and 6 bases, in that order; junction bases with no gene match: 4.

This clonotype has only one observation. The genes are TRBV12-3 or TRBV12-4 and TRBJ1-1; maybe TRBD1 (6 bases). The CDR3 spans 13 residues. Trimming left V 5 bases short and J 10 bases short, with 17 bases between. This CDR3 is CASSPGATGLAFF. In nucleotides, the CDR3 is TGTGCCAGCAGTCCCGGGGCTACAGGGTTAGCTTTCTTT.

This clonotype was seen ten or more times. This chain links TRBV2 with TRBJ2-5; D remains unclear. V was cut by 4 bases and J by 0 bases, with 9 bases left in between. CDR3 length: 14 amino acids. Germline loops: CDR1 SNHLY, CDR2 FYNNEI. As DNA, the CDR3 is TGTGCCAGCAGTGGCACAGAGTACCAAGAGACCCAGTACTTC. Translating gives CASSGTEYQETQYF.

This clonotype was counted ten times or more. This chain uses TRBV20-1 with TRBJ2-5; TRBD1 aligns across 9 bases. Looked up from germline, CDR1 is DFQATT and CDR2 is SNEGSKA (reference sequence). The CDR3 loop spans 14 amino acids. V lost 5 bases to trimming and J lost 2 bases; unmatched junction nucleotides: 6. The DNA of the CDR3 is TGCAGTGCTGTCGACAGGGGGGGGCAAGAGACCCAGTACTTC. The encoded protein is CSAVDRGGQETQYF.

As to this clonotype: Since a much larger clone is just one base distant, this may be a read error. The chain links TRBV20-1 to TRBJ1-1, with D unresolved. The CDR3 runs 13 residues. The V gene's germline CDR1 is DFQATT and CDR2 SNEGSKA (reference sequence). The CDR3 nucleotides read TGCAGTGCTAGAGATCCTTGGAACACTGAAGCTTGCTTT. Translating gives CSARDPWNTEACF.

This clonotype was seen at least ten times. V gene TRBV19 combines with J gene TRBJ2-5; no definite D call. Germline values: CDR1 LNHDA, CDR2 SQIVND (reference sequence). The CDR3 has 13 residues. Trimming pared 5 bases from V and 2 bases from J, leaving 9 bases between. CDR3 sequence reads: CASSRKPQETQYF. In DNA, the CDR3 is TGTGCCAGTAGTCGAAAACCACAAGAGACCCAGTACTTC.

There are many counts of this clonotype. The rearrangement links TRBV6-6 to TRBJ1-5; a possible D gene is TRBD1 (6 bases). The CDR3 extends over 19 amino acids. The germline V gene encodes CDR1 MNHNY and CDR2 SVGAGI (reference sequence). Between the trimmed V and J ends, which lost 6 bases and 2 bases, there was a span of 26 bases. The CDR3 DNA follows: TGTGCCAGCAGCTTACTTCATGAATCCGACAGGACGCGCAATCAGCCCCAGCATTTT. It yields the protein CASSLLHESDRTRNQPQHF.

In this sample, this clonotype turned up many times. V usage is TRBV20-1 and J usage is TRBJ1-5, with D possibly being TRBD1 (6 bases). There are 12 residues in the CDR3. Germline lookup yields CDR1 DFQATT and CDR2 SNEGSKA (reference sequence). The V and J ends lost 3 bases and 4 bases respectively, with 7 bases between them. The DNA of the CDR3 is TGCAGTGCTAGTCAGGGGAATCAGCCCCAGCATTTT. Its protein is CSASQGNQPQHF.

The chain combines TRBV6-2 or TRBV6-3 with TRBJ2-7, with TRBD2 identical over 11 bases. The CDR3 runs 14 residues. Trimming at V came to 10 bases and at J to 3 bases, leaving 8 bases not matched to a gene. Germline CDR1 is MNHEY and CDR2 is SVGEGT. CDR3 loop: CATVGTSGHYEQYF. The CDR3 DNA reads TGTGCCACGGTCGGGACTAGCGGCCACTACGAGCAGTACTTC.

The sample holds many counts of this clonotype. This chain connects TRBV25-1 to TRBJ2-5; 12 bases fit TRBD2. The CDR3 is made up of 17 amino acids. Unmatched junction bases numbered 7, after V lost 3 bases and J lost 2 bases. Looked up from germline, CDR1 is MGHDK and CDR2 is SYGVNS. CDR3 amino acids: CASSDLAGGESQETQYF. DNA of the CDR3: TGTGCCAGCAGTGACCTAGCGGGAGGGGAATCACAAGAGACCCAGTACTTC.

This clonotype was counted at least ten times. The rearrangement links TRBV5-1 to TRBJ2-4; TRBD2 matches 9 bases. The ends lost 5 bases at V and 0 bases at J; junction bases unmatched: 18. Germline V gives CDR1 SGHRS, CDR2 YFSETQ. CDR3 length: 20 residues. Written as DNA, the CDR3 is TGCGCCAGCAGTTGGCCCCGGGGCCAGACTAGCGGACTAGCCAAAAACATTCAGTACTTC. It yields the protein CASSWPRGQTSGLAKNIQYF.

In this sample, this clonotype turned up many times. This chain joins TRBV28 and TRBJ1-5; D may be TRBD1 (6 bases). The CDR3 spans 16 residues. Trimming pared 3 bases from V and 3 bases from J, leaving 15 bases between. The V gene's germline CDR1 is MDHEN and CDR2 SYDVKM. DNA for the CDR3: TGTGCCAGCAGTTTTTCGGGGGCGGATTACAATCAGCCCCAGCATTTT. Its protein product is CASSFSGADYNQPQHF.

The chain employs TRBV5-8 and TRBJ1-1, with unresolved D. The CDR3 covers 14 residues. Germline CDR1 and CDR2: SGHTS and YDEGEE. V was shortened by 0 bases and J by 2 bases, with 8 bases between the two germline ends. The CDR3 region has the DNA TGTGCCAGCAGCTTGGTGGGCCACAACACTGAAGCTTTCTTT. Protein: CASSLVGHNTEAFF. Combining the CDR3 with reference TRBV5-8 and TRBJ1-1 gives the whole variable domain EAGVTQSPTHLIKTRGQQATLRCSPISGHTSVYWYQQALGLGLQFLLWYDEGEERNRGNFPPRFSGRQFPNYSSELNVNALELEDSALYLCASSLVGHNTEAFFGQGTRLTVV.

In this sample, this clonotype turned up many times. The gene calls are TRBV19 and TRBJ1-2; a possible D gene is TRBD1 (6 bases). Germline V gene data show CDR1 as LNHDA and CDR2 as SQIVND (reference sequence). Trimming shortened V by 6 bases and J by 4 bases, and 18 bases separated the two germline ends. The CDR3 covers 15 residues. This CDR3 is CASSEWTDVPYGYTF. In DNA form, the CDR3 reads TGTGCCAGTAGCGAATGGACAGACGTGCCCTATGGCTACACCTTC.